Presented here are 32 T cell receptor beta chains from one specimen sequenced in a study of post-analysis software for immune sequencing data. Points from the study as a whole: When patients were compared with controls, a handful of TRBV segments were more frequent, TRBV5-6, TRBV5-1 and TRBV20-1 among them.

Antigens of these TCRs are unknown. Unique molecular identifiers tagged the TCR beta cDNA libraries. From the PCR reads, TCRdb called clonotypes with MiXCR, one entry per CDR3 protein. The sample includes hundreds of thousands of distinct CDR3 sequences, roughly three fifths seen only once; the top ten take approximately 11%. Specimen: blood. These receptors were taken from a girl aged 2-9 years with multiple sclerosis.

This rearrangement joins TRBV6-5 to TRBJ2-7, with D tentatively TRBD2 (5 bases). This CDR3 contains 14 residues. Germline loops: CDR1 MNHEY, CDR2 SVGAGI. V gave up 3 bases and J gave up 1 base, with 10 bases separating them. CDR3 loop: CASSYSRGSYEQYF. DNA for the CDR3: TGTGCCAGCAGTTATTCCCGGGGTTCCTACGAGCAGTACTTC.

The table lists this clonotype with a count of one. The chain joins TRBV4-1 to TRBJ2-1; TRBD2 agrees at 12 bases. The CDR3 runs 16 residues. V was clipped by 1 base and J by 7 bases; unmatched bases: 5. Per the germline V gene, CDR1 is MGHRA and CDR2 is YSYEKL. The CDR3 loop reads CASSQVLAGGRNEQFF. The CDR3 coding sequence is TGCGCCAGCAGCCAAGTGCTAGCGGGGGGGCGAAATGAGCAGTTCTTC.

Here the CDR3 reads CAISVDSEKTQYF. The CDR3 DNA follows: TGTGCCATCAGTGTGGACTCAGAGAAGACCCAGTACTTC. The rearrangement joins TRBV10-3 to TRBJ2-7; a possible D gene is TRBD2 (5 bases). TRBJ2-5 matches the DNA end more closely, so the J call is doubtful. This CDR3 comprises 13 residues. Germline CDR1 ENHRY, CDR2 SYGVKD.

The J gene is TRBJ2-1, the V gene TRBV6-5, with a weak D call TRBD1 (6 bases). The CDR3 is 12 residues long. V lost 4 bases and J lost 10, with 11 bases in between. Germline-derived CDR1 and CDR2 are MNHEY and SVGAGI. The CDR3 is CASSSRDIEQFF. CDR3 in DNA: TGTGCCAGCAGTTCCCGGGACATCGAGCAGTTCTTC.

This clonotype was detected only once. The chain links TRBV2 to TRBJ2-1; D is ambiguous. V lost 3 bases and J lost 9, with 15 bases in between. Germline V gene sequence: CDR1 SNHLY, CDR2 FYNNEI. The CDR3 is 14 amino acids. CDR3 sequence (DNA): TGTGCCAGCAGTGAGTCCTGGGGTAGCCGTGAGCAGTTCTTC. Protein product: CASSESWGSREQFF.

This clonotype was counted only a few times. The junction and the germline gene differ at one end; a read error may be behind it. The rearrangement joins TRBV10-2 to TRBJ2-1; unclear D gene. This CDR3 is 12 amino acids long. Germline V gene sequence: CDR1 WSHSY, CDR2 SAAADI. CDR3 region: CASSENQDEQFF. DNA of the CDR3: TGCGCCAGCAGTGAGAATCAGGATGAACAGTTCTTC.

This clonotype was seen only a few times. CDR3 amino acids: CASSRRRGREGQETQYF. The CDR3 DNA reads as TGTGCCAGCAGCCGTAGGAGGGGGAGGGAAGGGCAAGAGACCCAGTACTTC. V usage is TRBV7-8 and J usage is TRBJ2-5; tentative D call: TRBD2 (7 bases). Between the trimmed V and J ends, which lost 5 bases and 2 bases, there was a span of 21 bases. Germline-derived CDR1 and CDR2 are SGHVS and FQNEAQ. CDR3 length equals 17 residues.

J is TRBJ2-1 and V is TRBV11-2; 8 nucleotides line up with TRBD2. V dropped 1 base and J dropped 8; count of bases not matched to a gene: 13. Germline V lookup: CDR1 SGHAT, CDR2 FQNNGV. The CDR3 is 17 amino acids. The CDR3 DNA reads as TGTGCCAGCAGCTTAGTCTTCGGGAGGGATCCCTATCATGAGCAGTTCTTC. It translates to CASSLVFGRDPYHEQFF.

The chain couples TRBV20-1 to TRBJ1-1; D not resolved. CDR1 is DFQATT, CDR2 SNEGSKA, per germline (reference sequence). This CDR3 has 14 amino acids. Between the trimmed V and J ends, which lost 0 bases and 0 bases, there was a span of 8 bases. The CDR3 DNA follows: TGCAGTGCTAGAGATGTCAGGCTGAACACTGAAGCTTTCTTT. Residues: CSARDVRLNTEAFF.

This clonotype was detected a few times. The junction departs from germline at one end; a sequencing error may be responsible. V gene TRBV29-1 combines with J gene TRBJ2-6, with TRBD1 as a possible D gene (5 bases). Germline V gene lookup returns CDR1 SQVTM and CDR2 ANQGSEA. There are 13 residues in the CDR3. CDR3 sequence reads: CSVAVSGANALTF. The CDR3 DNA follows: TGCAGCGTTGCAGTCTCTGGGGCCAACGCCCTGACTTTC.

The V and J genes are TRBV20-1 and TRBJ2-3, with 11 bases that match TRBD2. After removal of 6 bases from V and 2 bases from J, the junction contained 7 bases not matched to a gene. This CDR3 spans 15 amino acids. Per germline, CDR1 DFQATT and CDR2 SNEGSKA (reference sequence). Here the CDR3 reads CSAPTSGAFTDTQYF. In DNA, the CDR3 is TGCAGTGCCCCGACTAGCGGGGCCTTCACAGATACGCAGTATTTT.

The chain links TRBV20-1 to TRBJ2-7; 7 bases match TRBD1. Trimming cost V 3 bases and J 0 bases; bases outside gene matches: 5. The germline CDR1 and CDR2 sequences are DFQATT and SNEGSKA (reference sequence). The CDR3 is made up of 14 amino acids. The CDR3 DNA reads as TGCAGTGCTAGGGATGGGACAGCCTCCTACGAGCAGTACTTC. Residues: CSARDGTASYEQYF.

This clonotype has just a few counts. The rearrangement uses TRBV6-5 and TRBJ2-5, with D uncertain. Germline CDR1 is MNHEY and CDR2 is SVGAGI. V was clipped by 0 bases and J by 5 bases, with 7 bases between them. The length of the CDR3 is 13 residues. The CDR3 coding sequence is TGTGCCAGCAGTTACTCGGGGAAGGAGACCCAGTACTTC. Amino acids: CASSYSGKETQYF.

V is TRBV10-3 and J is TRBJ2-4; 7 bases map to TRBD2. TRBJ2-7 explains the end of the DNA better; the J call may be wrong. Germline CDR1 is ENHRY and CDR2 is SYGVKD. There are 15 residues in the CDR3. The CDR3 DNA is TGTGCCATACGAAAGGGTGCCGGGAGGCTCTACGAGCAGTACTTC. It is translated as CAIRKGAGRLYEQYF.

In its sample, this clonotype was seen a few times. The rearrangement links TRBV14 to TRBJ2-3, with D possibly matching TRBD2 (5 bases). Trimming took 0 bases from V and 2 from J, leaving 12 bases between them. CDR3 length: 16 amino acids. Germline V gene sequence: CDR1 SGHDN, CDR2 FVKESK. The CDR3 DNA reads TGTGCCAGCAGCCAAGACTGGCGGGCGGACACAGATACGCAGTATTTT. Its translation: CASSQDWRADTDTQYF.

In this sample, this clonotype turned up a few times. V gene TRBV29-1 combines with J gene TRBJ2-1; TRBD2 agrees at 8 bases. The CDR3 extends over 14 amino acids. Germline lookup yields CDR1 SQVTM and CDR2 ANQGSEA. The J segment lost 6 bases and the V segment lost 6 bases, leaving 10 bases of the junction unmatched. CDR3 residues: CSVRRGGFGNEQFF. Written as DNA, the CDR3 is TGCAGCGTCCGTCGGGGGGGGTTTGGCAATGAGCAGTTCTTC.

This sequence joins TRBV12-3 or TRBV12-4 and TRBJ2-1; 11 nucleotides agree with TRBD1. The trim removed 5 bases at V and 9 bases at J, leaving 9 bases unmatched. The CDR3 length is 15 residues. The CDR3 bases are TGTGCCAGCAGTCCACCTGGGACAGGGGGGGGTGAGCAGTTCTTC. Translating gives CASSPPGTGGGEQFF.

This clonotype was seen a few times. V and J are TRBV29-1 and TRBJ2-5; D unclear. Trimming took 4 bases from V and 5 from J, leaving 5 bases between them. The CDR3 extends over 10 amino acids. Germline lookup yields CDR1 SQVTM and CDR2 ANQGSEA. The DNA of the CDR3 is TGCAGCGTTGGTCCCGAGACCCAGTACTTC. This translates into CSVGPETQYF.

Written as DNA, the CDR3 is TGCAGCGTACGCGGGACTAGCGAGAACAGTGAGCAGTTCTTC. Amino acids: CSVRGTSENSEQFF. This chain uses TRBV29-1 with TRBJ2-1; 10 bases fit TRBD2. The CDR3 has 14 residues. Losses at the gene ends were 6 bases for V and 9 bases for J; bases not matched to a gene: 11. CDR1 SQVTM and CDR2 ANQGSEA come from the germline V gene.

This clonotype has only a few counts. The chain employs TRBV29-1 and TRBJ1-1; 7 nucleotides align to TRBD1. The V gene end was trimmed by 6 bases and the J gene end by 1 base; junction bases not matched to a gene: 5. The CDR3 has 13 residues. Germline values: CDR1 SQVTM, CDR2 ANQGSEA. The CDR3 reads CSVLRTGNTEAFF. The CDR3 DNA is TGCAGCGTGTTGCGGACAGGGAACACTGAAGCTTTCTTT. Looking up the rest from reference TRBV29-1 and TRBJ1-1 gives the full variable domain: SAVISQKPSRDICQRGTSLTIQCQVDSQVTMMFWYRQQPGQSLTLIATANQGSEATYESGFVIDKFPISRPNLTFSTLTVSNMSPEDSSIYLCSVLRTGNTEAFFGQGTRLTVV.

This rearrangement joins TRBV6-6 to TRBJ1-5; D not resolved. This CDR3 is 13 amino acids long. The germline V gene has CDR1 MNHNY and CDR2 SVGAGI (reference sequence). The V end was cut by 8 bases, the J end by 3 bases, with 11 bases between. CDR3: CASGLKSNQPQHF. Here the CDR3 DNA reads TGTGCCAGCGGTCTAAAATCCAATCAGCCCCAGCATTTT.

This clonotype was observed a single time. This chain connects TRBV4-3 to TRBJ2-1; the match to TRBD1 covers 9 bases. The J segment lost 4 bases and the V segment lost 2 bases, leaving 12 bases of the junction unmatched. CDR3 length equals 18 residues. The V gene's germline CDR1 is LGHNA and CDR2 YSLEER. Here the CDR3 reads CASSQSRPGTGIYNEQFF. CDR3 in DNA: TGCGCCAGCAGCCAATCCCGGCCCGGGACAGGGATTTACAATGAGCAGTTCTTC.

The CDR3 DNA sequence: TGTGCCAGCAGCCAAGGGGGGGTGGGGGCCAAAAACATTCAGTACTTC. This codes for CASSQGGVGAKNIQYF. The chain couples TRBV3-1 to TRBJ2-4; weak D call: TRBD2 (6 bases). The germline V gene has CDR1 LGHDT and CDR2 YNNKEL (reference sequence). Trimming cost V 1 base and J 1 base, with 11 bases left between them. CDR3 length: 16 amino acids.

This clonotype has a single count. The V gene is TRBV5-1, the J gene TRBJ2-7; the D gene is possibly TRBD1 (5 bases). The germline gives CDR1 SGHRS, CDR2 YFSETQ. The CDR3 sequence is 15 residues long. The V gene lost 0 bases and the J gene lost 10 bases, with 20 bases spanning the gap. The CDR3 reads CASSLEGKIQETQYF. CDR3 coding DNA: TGCGCCAGCAGCTTGGAGGGGAAAATTCAAGAAACCCAGTACTTC.

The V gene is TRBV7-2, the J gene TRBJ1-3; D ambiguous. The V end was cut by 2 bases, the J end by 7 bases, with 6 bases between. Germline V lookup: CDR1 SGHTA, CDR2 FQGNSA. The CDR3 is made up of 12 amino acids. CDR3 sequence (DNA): TGTGCCAGCAGCTTATTCGGTAACACCATATATTTT. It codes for CASSLFGNTIYF.

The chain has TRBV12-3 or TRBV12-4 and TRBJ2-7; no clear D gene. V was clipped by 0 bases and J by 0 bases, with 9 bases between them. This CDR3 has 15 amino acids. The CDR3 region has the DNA TGTGCCAGCAGTTTAGCCCCGTCAGCCTCCTACGAGCAGTACTTC. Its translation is CASSLAPSASYEQYF.

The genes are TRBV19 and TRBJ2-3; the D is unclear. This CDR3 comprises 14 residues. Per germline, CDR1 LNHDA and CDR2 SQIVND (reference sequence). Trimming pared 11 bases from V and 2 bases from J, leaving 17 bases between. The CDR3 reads CAARPGFPTDTQYF. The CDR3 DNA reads TGTGCCGCCCGGCCCGGGTTCCCCACAGATACGCAGTATTTT.

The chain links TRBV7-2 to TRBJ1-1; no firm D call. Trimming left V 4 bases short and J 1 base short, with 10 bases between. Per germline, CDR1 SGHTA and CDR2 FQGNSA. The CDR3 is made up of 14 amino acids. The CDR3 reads CASSSDTENTEAFF. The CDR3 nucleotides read TGTGCCAGCAGCTCAGACACAGAGAACACTGAAGCTTTCTTT. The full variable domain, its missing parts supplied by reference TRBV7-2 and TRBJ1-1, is GAGVSQSPSNKVTEKGKDVELRCDPISGHTALYWYRQSLGQGLEFLIYFQGNSAPDKSGLPSDRFSAERTGGSVSTLTIQRTQQEDSAVYLCASSSDTENTEAFFGQGTRLTVV.

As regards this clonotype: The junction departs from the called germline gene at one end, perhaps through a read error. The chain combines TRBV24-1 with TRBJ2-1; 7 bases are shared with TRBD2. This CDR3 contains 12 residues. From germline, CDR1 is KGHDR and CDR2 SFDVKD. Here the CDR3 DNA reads TGTGCCACCAGTGATCGGGGGGACGAGCAGTGCTTC. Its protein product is CATSDRGDEQCF.

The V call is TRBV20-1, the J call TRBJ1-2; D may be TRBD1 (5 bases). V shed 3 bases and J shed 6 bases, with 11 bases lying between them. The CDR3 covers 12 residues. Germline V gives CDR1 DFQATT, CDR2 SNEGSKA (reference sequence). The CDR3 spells CSARPRDHGYTF. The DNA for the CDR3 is TGCAGTGCTAGGCCCAGGGACCATGGCTACACCTTC.

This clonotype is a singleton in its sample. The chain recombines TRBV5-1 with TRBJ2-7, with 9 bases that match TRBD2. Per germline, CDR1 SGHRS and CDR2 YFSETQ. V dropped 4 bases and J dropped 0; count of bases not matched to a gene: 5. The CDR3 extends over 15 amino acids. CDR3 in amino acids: CASSHGTSSSYEQYF. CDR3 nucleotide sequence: TGCGCCAGCAGCCATGGGACTAGCAGCTCCTACGAGCAGTACTTC. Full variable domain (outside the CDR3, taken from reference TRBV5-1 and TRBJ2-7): KAGVTQTPRYLIKTRGQQVTLSCSPISGHRSVSWYQQTPGQGLQFLFEYFSETQRNKGNFPGRFSGRQFSNSRSEMNVSTLELGDSALYLCASSHGTSSSYEQYFGPGTRLTVT.

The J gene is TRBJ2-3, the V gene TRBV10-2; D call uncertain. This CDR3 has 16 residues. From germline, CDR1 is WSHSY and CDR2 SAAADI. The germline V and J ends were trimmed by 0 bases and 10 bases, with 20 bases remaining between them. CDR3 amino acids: CASSESPGRTRMAQYF. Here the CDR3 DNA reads TGCGCCAGCAGTGAGTCCCCGGGCAGGACCAGGATGGCGCAGTATTTT.